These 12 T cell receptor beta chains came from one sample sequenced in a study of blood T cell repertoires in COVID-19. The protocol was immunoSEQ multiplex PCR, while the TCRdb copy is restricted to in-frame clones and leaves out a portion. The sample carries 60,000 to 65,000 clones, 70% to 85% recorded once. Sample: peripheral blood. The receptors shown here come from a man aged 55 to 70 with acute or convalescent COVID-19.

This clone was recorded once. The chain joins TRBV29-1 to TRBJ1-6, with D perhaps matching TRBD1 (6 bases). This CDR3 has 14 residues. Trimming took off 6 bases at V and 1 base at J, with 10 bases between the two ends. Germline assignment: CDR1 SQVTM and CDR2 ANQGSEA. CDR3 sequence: CSVRTGSYNSPLHF. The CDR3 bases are TGCAGCGTCCGAACAGGGTCCTATAATTCACCCCTCCACTTT.

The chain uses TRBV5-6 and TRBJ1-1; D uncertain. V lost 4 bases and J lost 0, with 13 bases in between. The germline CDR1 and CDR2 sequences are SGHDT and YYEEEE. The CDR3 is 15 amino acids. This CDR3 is CASSPELRVNTEAFF. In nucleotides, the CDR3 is TGTGCCAGCAGCCCGGAGTTGCGAGTGAACACTGAAGCTTTCTTT.

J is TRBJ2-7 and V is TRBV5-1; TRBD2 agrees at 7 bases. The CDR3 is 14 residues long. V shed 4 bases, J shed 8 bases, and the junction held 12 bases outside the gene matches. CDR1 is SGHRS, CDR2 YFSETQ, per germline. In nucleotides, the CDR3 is TGCGCCAGCAGCCTGGACGGCGGGAGCGGACAGCAGTACTTC. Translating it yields CASSLDGGSGQQYF.

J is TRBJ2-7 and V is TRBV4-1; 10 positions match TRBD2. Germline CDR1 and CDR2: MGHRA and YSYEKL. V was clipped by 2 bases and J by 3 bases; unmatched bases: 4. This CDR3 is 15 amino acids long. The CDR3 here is CASSQQAGGLYEQYF. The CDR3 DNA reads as TGCGCCAGCAGCCAACAAGCGGGAGGGCTCTACGAGCAGTACTTC.

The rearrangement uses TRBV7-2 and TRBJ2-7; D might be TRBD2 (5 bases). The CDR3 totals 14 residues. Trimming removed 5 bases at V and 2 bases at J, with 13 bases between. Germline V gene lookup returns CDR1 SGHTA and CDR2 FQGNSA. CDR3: CASSPPGKTYEQYF. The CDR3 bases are TGTGCCAGCAGCCCCCCCGGGAAAACCTACGAGCAGTACTTC. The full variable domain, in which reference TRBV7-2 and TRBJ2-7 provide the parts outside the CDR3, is GAGVSQSPSNKVTEKGKDVELRCDPISGHTALYWYRQSLGQGLEFLIYFQGNSAPDKSGLPSDRFSAERTGGSVSTLTIQRTQQEDSAVYLCASSPPGKTYEQYFGPGTRLTVT.

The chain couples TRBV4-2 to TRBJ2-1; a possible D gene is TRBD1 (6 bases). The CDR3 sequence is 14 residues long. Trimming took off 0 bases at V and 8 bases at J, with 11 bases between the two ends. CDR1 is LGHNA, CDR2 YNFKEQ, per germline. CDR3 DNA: TGTGCCAGCAGCCAAGATGGGAAGGGGGATGAGCAGTTCTTC. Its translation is CASSQDGKGDEQFF.

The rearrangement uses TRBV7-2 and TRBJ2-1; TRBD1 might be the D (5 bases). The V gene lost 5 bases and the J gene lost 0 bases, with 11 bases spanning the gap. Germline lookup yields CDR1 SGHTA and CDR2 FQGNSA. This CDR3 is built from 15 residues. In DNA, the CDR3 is TGTGCCAGCAGCCCTGGACATCCCTCCTACAATGAGCAGTTCTTC. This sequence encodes CASSPGHPSYNEQFF.

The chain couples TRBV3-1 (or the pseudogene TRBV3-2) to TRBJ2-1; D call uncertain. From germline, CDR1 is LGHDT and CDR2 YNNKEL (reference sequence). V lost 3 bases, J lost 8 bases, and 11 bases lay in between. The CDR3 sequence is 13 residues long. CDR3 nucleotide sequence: TGTGCCAGCAGCCACTTCACTACGCATGAGCAGTTCTTC. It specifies CASSHFTTHEQFF.

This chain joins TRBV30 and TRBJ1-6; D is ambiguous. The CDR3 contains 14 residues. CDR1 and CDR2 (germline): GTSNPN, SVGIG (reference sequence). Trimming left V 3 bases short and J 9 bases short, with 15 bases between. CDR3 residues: CAWRIGRGGSPLHF. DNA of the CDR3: TGTGCCTGGAGGATTGGCCGGGGAGGTTCACCCCTCCACTTT.

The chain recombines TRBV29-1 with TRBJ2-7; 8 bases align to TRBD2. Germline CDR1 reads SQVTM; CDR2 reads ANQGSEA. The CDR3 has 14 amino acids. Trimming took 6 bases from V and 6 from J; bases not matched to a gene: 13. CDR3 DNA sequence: TGCAGCGTCGCGAGCGGGACGGGAGGGGGCGAGCAGTACTTC. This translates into CSVASGTGGGEQYF.

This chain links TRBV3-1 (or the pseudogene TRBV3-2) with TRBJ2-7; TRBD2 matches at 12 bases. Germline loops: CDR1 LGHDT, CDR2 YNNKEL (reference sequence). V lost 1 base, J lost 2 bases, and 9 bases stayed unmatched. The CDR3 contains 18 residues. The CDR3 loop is CASSQVLRLAGVAYEQYF. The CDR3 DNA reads TGTGCCAGCAGCCAAGTACTGAGACTAGCGGGAGTCGCCTACGAGCAGTACTTC.

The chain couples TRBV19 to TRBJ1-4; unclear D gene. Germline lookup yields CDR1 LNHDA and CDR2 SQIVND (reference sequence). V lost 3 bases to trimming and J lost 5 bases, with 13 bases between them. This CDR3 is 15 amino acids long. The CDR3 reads CASSIGGRQNEKLFF. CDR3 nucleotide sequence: TGTGCCAGTAGTATTGGAGGCAGACAAAATGAAAAACTGTTTTTT.